The 13 T cell receptor beta chains in this list originate from one sample, sequenced in a study of beta chain features in type 1 diabetes (dated by TCRdb to 2017 to 2018). The method behind the library was the immunoSEQ multiplex PCR assay. The High Capacity cDNA Reverse Transcription Kit was used to reverse transcribe all of the isolated RNA, meaning that expressed TCRB transcripts were what got sequenced. TCRdb carries this immuneACCESS record with in-frame sequences only. Its versions omit some clonotypes, under half of them owing to an unresolved V gene in the studies checked, with the rest unexplained. For this sample there are some 330,000 clones; about 11% appear just once. Together, the top ten hold approximately 0.016% of the sample. Sequencing used naive CD4+ T cells from blood. The cell subset or site label for this specimen denotes: true naive CD4+ T cells. These receptors originate from a woman in her 30s in good health.

This clone has just a few counts. The chain links TRBV7-9 to TRBJ1-1, with D tentatively TRBD1 (6 bases). The germline V gene encodes CDR1 SEHNR and CDR2 FQNEAQ (reference sequence). Trimming pared 3 bases from V and 1 base from J, leaving 9 bases between. This CDR3 is 14 amino acids long. The CDR3 coding sequence is TGTGCCAGCAGCTTCGCAGGGGAGAACACTGAAGCTTTCTTT. Translation gives CASSFAGENTEAFF.

This clone was counted between two and nine times. The rearrangement joins TRBV18 to TRBJ1-5; TRBD1 agrees at 10 bases. Trimming at V came to 2 bases and at J to 6 bases, leaving 7 bases not matched to a gene. Germline loops: CDR1 KGHSH, CDR2 LQKENI. The CDR3 sequence is 16 residues long. The CDR3 DNA reads as TGTGCCAGCTCACCATTTGACAGGGGGCTCACTCAGCCCCAGCATTTT. Translated: CASSPFDRGLTQPQHF.

The gene calls are TRBV30 and TRBJ1-2; the D is unclear. Per the germline V gene, CDR1 is GTSNPN and CDR2 is SVGIG (reference sequence). The V gene lost 5 bases and the J gene lost 7 bases, with 14 bases spanning the gap. This CDR3 has 12 amino acids. CDR3 DNA: TGTGCCTGGGGGGAGGGAGGTGGTGGCTACACCTTC. Translating gives CAWGEGGGGYTF.

This chain links TRBV19 with TRBJ2-1; 8 nucleotides agree with TRBD2. This CDR3 is built from 14 residues. Trimming cost V 3 bases and J 8 bases; bases outside gene matches: 6. Germline loops: CDR1 LNHDA, CDR2 SQIVND (reference sequence). DNA of the CDR3: TGTGCCAGTAGTATTGGACTAGCAATCGATGAGCAGTTCTTC. Translated: CASSIGLAIDEQFF.

This clone has only a few counts. The V and J genes are TRBV18 and TRBJ2-7, with a possible D match to TRBD2 (5 bases). The CDR3 is 13 amino acids. Germline-derived CDR1 and CDR2 are KGHSH and LQKENI. Trimming removed 0 bases at V and 2 bases at J, with 5 bases between. In nucleotides, the CDR3 is TGTGCCAGCTCACCACCCGGGACCTACGAGCAGTACTTC. Translation gives CASSPPGTYEQYF.

The chain joins TRBV13 to TRBJ2-6; D is possibly TRBD2 (7 bases). CDR1 is PRHDT, CDR2 FYEKMQ, per germline (reference sequence). With 8 bases removed from V and 0 bases from J, the gap between germline ends came to 14 bases. This CDR3 is built from 16 residues. The CDR3 region is CASRRGADSGANVLTF. The CDR3 DNA is TGTGCCAGCCGCCGGGGGGCCGACTCTGGGGCCAACGTCCTGACTTTC.

The chain joins TRBV25-1 to TRBJ2-7; D might be TRBD1 (5 bases). The CDR3 has 15 amino acids. Trimming cost V 1 base and J 4 bases, with 14 bases left between them. CDR1 is MGHDK, CDR2 SYGVNS, per germline. The CDR3 protein is CASSEFRQGGYEQYF. The CDR3 nucleotides read TGTGCCAGCAGTGAATTTCGGCAGGGTGGATACGAGCAGTACTTC.

The chain employs TRBV29-1 and TRBJ2-1; the match to TRBD2 covers 7 bases. CDR1 is SQVTM, CDR2 ANQGSEA, per germline. The CDR3 spans 15 residues. The trim removed 5 bases at V and 9 bases at J, leaving 16 bases unmatched. The DNA for the CDR3 is TGCAGCGTTTATCTTCCGACGGGACTACGGGGTGAGCAGTTCTTC. As protein: CSVYLPTGLRGEQFF.

A few counts support this clone. V is TRBV7-2 and J is TRBJ2-1; D gene ambiguous. This CDR3 has 14 amino acids. Germline CDR1 and CDR2: SGHTA and FQGNSA. The germline V and J ends were trimmed by 2 bases and 7 bases, with 12 bases remaining between them. CDR3 residues: CASSLLARQNEQFF. The CDR3 region has the DNA TGTGCCAGCAGCTTATTGGCCCGTCAAAATGAGCAGTTCTTC.

This clone was seen only a few times. The chain employs TRBV9 and TRBJ2-7; TRBD1 is a possible D gene (6 bases). V gave up 0 bases and J gave up 3 bases, with 13 bases separating them. CDR1 and CDR2 (germline): SGDLS, YYNGEE. The CDR3 is made up of 15 amino acids. The CDR3 DNA follows: TGTGCCAGCAGCGTAGGCGGACAGTTTAACTACGAGCAGTACTTC. Protein sequence: CASSVGGQFNYEQYF.

V is TRBV4-3 and J is TRBJ1-4; D ambiguous. CDR1 and CDR2 (germline): LGHNA, YSLEER. The CDR3 extends over 15 amino acids. Trimming took off 2 bases at V and 5 bases at J, with 12 bases between the two ends. This CDR3 reads CASSQPGVGNEKLFF. The CDR3 region has the DNA TGCGCCAGCAGCCAACCCGGGGTCGGGAATGAAAAACTGTTTTTT.

This clone appeared a few times. This chain connects TRBV6-5 to TRBJ1-2; TRBD1 matches at 8 bases. Germline V CDR1 and CDR2: MNHEY, SVGAGI. The J segment lost 1 base and the V segment lost 11 bases, leaving 0 bases of the junction unmatched. The CDR3 totals 11 residues. CDR3 amino acids: CAGQGNYGYTF. Here the CDR3 DNA reads TGTGCCGGACAGGGTAACTATGGCTACACCTTC.

This chain links TRBV18 with TRBJ2-1; 8 bases are a match to TRBD2. This CDR3 contains 14 residues. From germline, CDR1 is KGHSH and CDR2 LQKENI. The trim removed 2 bases at V and 6 bases at J, leaving 3 bases unmatched. CDR3 sequence (DNA): TGTGCCAGCTCACCAAGCGGGAGACTCAATGAGCAGTTCTTC. Its translation: CASSPSGRLNEQFF.